The 13 T cell receptor beta chains in this list originate from one sample, sequenced in a study of blood T cell repertoires in COVID-19. Libraries were prepared by immunoSEQ multiplex PCR; TCRdb keeps only in-frame clonotypes and omits some of them. Among fewer than 250,000 clones listed, about 86% were seen once. Sequences were obtained from PBMCs or T cells enriched from blood (not recorded which). These TCRs come from a middle-aged woman in a cohort exposed to, infected with or recovered from COVID-19 (not recorded which).

The chain carries TRBV19 and TRBJ1-2; D gene ambiguous. Trimming pared 3 bases from V and 5 bases from J, leaving 7 bases between. The CDR3 spans 12 residues. The germline gives CDR1 LNHDA, CDR2 SQIVND (reference sequence). The CDR3 coding sequence is TGTGCCAGTAGTATTCCCCCTTATGGCTACACCTTC. It yields the protein CASSIPPYGYTF.

The chain recombines TRBV4-2 with TRBJ2-1; 7 nucleotides line up with TRBD2. From germline, CDR1 is LGHNA and CDR2 YNFKEQ. The ends lost 4 bases at V and 9 bases at J; junction bases unmatched: 12. The CDR3 is made up of 15 amino acids. The CDR3: CASSRKVRGVVEQFF. Here the CDR3 DNA reads TGTGCCAGCAGCCGGAAGGTTCGGGGGGTGGTTGAGCAGTTCTTC.

This clone was observed once. This sequence joins TRBV10-3 and TRBJ1-5; TRBD1 is a possible D gene (5 bases). The CDR3 sequence is 15 residues long. Trimming stripped 5 bases from V and 1 base from J, with 12 bases between. Germline CDR1 and CDR2: ENHRY and SYGVKD. The CDR3 DNA reads as TGTGCCATCAGTCCGGGACTTGAAAGCAATCAGCCCCAGCATTTT. Translating it yields CAISPGLESNQPQHF.

The chain links TRBV27 to TRBJ2-3; D is undetermined. This CDR3 region has 13 residues. The V end was cut by 3 bases, the J end by 6 bases, with 10 bases between. CDR1 and CDR2 from the germline V gene are MNHEY and SMNVEV (reference sequence). CDR3 amino acids: CASSFQWWDTQYF. The CDR3 nucleotides are TGTGCCAGCAGTTTTCAGTGGTGGGATACGCAGTATTTT.

V is TRBV19 and J is TRBJ1-2; TRBD1 is a possible D gene (6 bases). The V end was cut by 10 bases, the J end by 4 bases, with 13 bases between. This CDR3 has 12 residues. CDR1 and CDR2 from the germline V gene are LNHDA and SQIVND (reference sequence). The CDR3 DNA is TGTGCCACGTTGGACAGACTCTATGGCTACACCTTC. As protein: CATLDRLYGYTF.

The chain combines TRBV29-1 with TRBJ1-1, with unresolved D. V lost 3 bases and J lost 8, with 19 bases in between. Germline V gene sequence: CDR1 SQVTM, CDR2 ANQGSEA. The CDR3 is 14 residues long. The CDR3 loop is CSVESGWEGTEAFF. The CDR3 DNA follows: TGCAGCGTTGAGTCGGGGTGGGAGGGAACAGAAGCTTTCTTT.

The V and J genes are TRBV29-1 and TRBJ1-2, with 10 bases matching TRBD1. Germline CDR1 SQVTM, CDR2 ANQGSEA. Losses at the gene ends were 5 bases for V and 7 bases for J; bases not matched to a gene: 4. This CDR3 region has 12 residues. The CDR3: CSVPTGGSGYTF. For the CDR3, the DNA is TGCAGCGTTCCGACAGGGGGCTCTGGCTACACCTTC.

The chain recombines TRBV6-1 with TRBJ1-1, with 11 bases that match TRBD1. This CDR3 comprises 15 residues. CDR1 is MNHNS, CDR2 SASEGT, per germline. V lost 3 bases and J lost 3; bases outside the gene matches: 3. CDR3 coding DNA: TGTGCCAGCAGTGACCGGACAGGGGGCCACACTGAAGCTTTCTTT. Residues: CASSDRTGGHTEAFF.

V gene TRBV5-1 combines with J gene TRBJ1-1; the match to TRBD1 covers 9 bases. CDR1 and CDR2 (germline): SGHRS, YFSETQ. The CDR3 totals 15 residues. V shed 3 bases and J 1 base; nucleotides not matched to a gene: 4. CDR3 nucleotide sequence: TGCGCCAGCAGCTCTCGACAGGGGGAGAACACTGAAGCTTTCTTT. Translation gives CASSSRQGENTEAFF.

CDR3 sequence (DNA): TGTGCCAGCAGTCCCGGCCCCAACGGGAAAGAGACCCAGTACTTC. It encodes CASSPGPNGKETQYF. This sequence joins TRBV6-5 and TRBJ2-5; D is possibly TRBD2 (5 bases). The germline CDR1 and CDR2 sequences are MNHEY and SVGAGI. V dropped 5 bases and J dropped 3 bases, with 16 bases sitting between them. The CDR3 consists of 15 residues.

This clone has a single count. This CDR3 reads CASSIDRRVAFF. CDR3 DNA: TGTGCCAGTAGTATAGATCGGAGGGTGGCTTTCTTT. V gene TRBV19 combines with J gene TRBJ1-1; D ambiguous. The CDR3 runs 12 residues. The germline CDR1 and CDR2 sequences are LNHDA and SQIVND (reference sequence). V was pared by 0 bases and J by 11 bases, with 10 bases between. Looking up the rest from reference TRBV19 and TRBJ1-1 gives the full variable domain: DGGITQSPKYLFRKEGQNVTLSCEQNLNHDAMYWYRQDPGQGLRLIYYSQIVNDFQKGDIAEGYSVSREKKESFPLTVTSAQKNPTAFYLCASSIDRRVAFFGQGTRLTVV.

J is TRBJ2-7 and V is TRBV28, with unresolved D. Trimming pared 0 bases from V and 2 bases from J, leaving 11 bases between. This CDR3 has 15 residues. The germline CDR1 and CDR2 sequences are MDHEN and SYDVKM. The CDR3 reads CASSLWAGNTYEQYF. DNA of the CDR3: TGTGCCAGCAGTTTATGGGCAGGCAATACCTACGAGCAGTACTTC. Together with reference TRBV28 and TRBJ2-7, the CDR3 gives the full variable domain: DVKVTQSSRYLVKRTGEKVFLECVQDMDHENMFWYRQDPGLGLRLIYFSYDVKMKEKGDIPEGYSVSREKKERFSLILESASTNQTSMYLCASSLWAGNTYEQYFGPGTRLTVT.

This clone has only a few counts. This sequence joins TRBV15 and TRBJ1-5, with D perhaps matching TRBD1 (5 bases). Germline values: CDR1 LNHNV, CDR2 YYDKDF (reference sequence). Trimming left V 4 bases short and J 4 bases short, with 8 bases between. This CDR3 is built from 13 residues. Here the CDR3 DNA reads TGTGCCACCAGCAAACCAGGGAATCAGCCCCAGCATTTT. This gives the protein CATSKPGNQPQHF.